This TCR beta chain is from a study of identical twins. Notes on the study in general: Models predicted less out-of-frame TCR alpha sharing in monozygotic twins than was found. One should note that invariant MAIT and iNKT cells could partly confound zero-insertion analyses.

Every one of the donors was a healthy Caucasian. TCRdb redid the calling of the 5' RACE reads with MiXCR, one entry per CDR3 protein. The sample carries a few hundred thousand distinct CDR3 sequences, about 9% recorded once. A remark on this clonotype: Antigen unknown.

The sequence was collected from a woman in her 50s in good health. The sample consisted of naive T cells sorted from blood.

CDR3 DNA sequence: TGTGCCAGCACCACTTCCCGTGGCCGAGGGACCTTC. Translating it yields CASTTSRGRGTF. The J gene is TRBJ1-2, the V gene TRBV2; D remains ambiguous. The V gene's germline CDR1 is SNHLY and CDR2 FYNNEI. The germline V and J ends were trimmed by 7 bases and 14 bases, with 20 bases remaining between them. CDR3 length equals 12 residues.